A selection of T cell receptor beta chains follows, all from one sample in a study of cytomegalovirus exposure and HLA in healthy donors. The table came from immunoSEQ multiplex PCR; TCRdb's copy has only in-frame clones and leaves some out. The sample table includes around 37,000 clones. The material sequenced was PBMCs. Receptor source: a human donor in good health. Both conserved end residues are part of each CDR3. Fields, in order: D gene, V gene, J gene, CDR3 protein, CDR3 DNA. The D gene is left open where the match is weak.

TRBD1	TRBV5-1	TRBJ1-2	CASSLGDRGLGYTF	TGCGCCAGCAGCTTGGGGGACAGGGGGCTTGGCTACACCTTC
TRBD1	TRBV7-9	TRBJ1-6	CASSTATGVVSPLHF	TGTGCCAGCAGCACCGCGACAGGGGTCGTTTCACCCCTCCACTTT
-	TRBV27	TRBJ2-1	CASSPRQVANEQFF	TGTGCCAGCAGTCCCCGACAGGTAGCCAATGAGCAGTTCTTC
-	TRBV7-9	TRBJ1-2	CASSPQGLDYGYTF	TGTGCCAGCAGCCCCCAGGGGCTTGACTATGGCTACACCTTC
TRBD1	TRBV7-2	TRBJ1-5	CASSQYRGRNQPQHF	TGTGCCAGCAGCCAATACAGGGGGCGTAATCAGCCCCAGCATTTT
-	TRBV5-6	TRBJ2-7	CASSLVRASEQYF	TGTGCCAGCAGCTTGGTGAGGGCAAGCGAGCAGTACTTC
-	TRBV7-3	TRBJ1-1	CASSLTPDTEAFF	TGTGCCAGCAGCTTAACGCCGGACACTGAAGCTTTCTTT
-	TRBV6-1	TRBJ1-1	CASSEGTGGKNTEAFF	TGTGCCAGCAGTGAAGGTACAGGCGGGAAGAACACTGAAGCTTTCTTT
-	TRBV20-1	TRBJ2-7	CSAGAVYEQYF	TGCAGTGCTGGGGCTGTCTACGAGCAGTACTTC
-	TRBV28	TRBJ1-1	CASSSTGNTEAFF	TGTGCCAGCAGTAGTACAGGGAACACTGAAGCTTTCTTT
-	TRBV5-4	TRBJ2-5	CASSLDVGAETQYF	TGTGCCAGCAGCTTGGATGTGGGGGCAGAGACCCAGTACTTC
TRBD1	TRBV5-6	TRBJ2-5	CASSLDRAATKQYF	TGTGCCAGCAGCCTCGACAGGGCCGCTACGAAGCAGTACTTC
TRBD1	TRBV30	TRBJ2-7	CAWSSTWGTGLAYEQYF	TGTGCCTGGAGTTCAACCTGGGGGACAGGACTCGCCTACGAGCAGTACTTC
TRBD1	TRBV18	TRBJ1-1	CASSTTGVVNTEAFF	TGTGCCAGCTCAACTACAGGGGTAGTGAACACTGAAGCTTTCTTT
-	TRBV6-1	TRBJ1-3	CASSEATGRSGNTIYF	TGTGCCAGCAGTGAAGCTACGGGTCGCTCTGGAAACACCATATATTTT
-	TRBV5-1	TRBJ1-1	CASSSLRGGGLGMNTEAFF	TGCGCCAGCAGCTCACTTCGTGGGGGGGGCTTGGGCATGAACACTGAAGCTTTCTTT
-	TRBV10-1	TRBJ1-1	CASTQGLNTEAFF	TGCGCCAGCACCCAGGGTCTTAACACTGAAGCTTTCTTT
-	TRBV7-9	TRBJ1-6	CASSLANNSPLHF	TGTGCCAGCAGCTTAGCTAATAATTCACCCCTCCACTTT
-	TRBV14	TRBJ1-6	CASSRGGTVYNSPLHF	TGTGCCAGCAGCCGCGGGGGGACCGTGTATAATTCACCCCTCCACTTT
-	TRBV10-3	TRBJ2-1	CAISEFLYNEQFF	TGTGCCATCAGTGAGTTCCTCTACAATGAGCAGTTCTTC
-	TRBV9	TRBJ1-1	CASSVGPGTDTEAFF	TGTGCCAGCAGCGTAGGGCCAGGAACCGACACTGAAGCTTTCTTT
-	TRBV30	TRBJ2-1	CAWSVGSGDNEQFF	TGTGCCTGGAGTGTGGGGTCGGGGGACAATGAGCAGTTCTTC
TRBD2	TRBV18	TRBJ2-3	CASSPTGGFKIDTQYF	TGTGCCAGCTCACCAACGGGAGGGTTCAAGATCGATACGCAGTATTTT
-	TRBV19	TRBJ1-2	CASTRGFYGYTF	TGTGCCAGTACCCGGGGGTTCTATGGCTACACCTTC
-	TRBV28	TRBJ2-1	CASSLGLVEQFF	TGTGCCAGCAGTTTGGGACTGGTAGAGCAGTTCTTC
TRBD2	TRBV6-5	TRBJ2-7	CASKRSGGSYEQYF	TGCGCCAGCAAACGTAGCGGGGGCTCCTACGAGCAGTACTTC
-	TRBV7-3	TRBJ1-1	CASSFAAGTEAFF	TGTGCCAGCAGCTTTGCGGCGGGGACTGAAGCTTTCTTT
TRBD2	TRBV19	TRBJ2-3	CASTPGGYTDTQYF	TGTGCCAGTACCCCGGGGGGTTACACAGATACGCAGTATTTT
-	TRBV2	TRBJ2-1	CASREKYNEQFF	TGTGCCAGCAGGGAGAAATACAATGAGCAGTTCTTC
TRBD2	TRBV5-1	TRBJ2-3	CASSSGLAGGLIDTQYF	TGCGCCAGCAGCTCAGGACTAGCGGGGGGCTTGATAGATACGCAGTATTTT
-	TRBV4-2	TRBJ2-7	CASSHKRRGSSYEQYF	TGTGCCAGCAGCCACAAGAGGAGGGGTAGCTCCTACGAGCAGTACTTC
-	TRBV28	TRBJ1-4	CASSLAGEKLFF	TGTGCCAGCAGCCTCGCGGGGGAAAAACTGTTTTTT
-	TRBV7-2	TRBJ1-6	CASSFQVFNSPLHF	TGTGCCAGCAGCTTTCAGGTTTTTAATTCACCCCTCCACTTT
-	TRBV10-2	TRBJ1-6	CASSEFASSGSPLHF	TGCGCCAGCAGTGAATTTGCGTCCTCTGGTTCACCCCTCCACTTT
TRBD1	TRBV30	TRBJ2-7	CAWSPTGPYEQYF	TGTGCCTGGAGTCCGACAGGGCCCTACGAGCAGTACTTC
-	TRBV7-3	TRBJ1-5	CASSLQGNQPQHF	TGTGCCAGCAGCCTACAGGGTAATCAGCCCCAGCATTTT
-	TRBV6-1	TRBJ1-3	CATGQRVSGNTIYF	TGTGCCACCGGACAACGGGTCTCTGGAAACACCATATATTTT
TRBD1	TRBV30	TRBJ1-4	CAWSGQGTANEKLFF	TGTGCCTGGAGTGGACAGGGCACGGCTAATGAAAAACTGTTTTTT
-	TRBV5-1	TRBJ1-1	CASSPEVATGYTEAFF	TGCGCCAGCAGCCCAGAGGTTGCCACTGGCTACACTGAAGCTTTCTTT
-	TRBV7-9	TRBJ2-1	CASSLPTGDEQFF	TGTGCCAGCAGCTTACCCACCGGGGATGAGCAGTTCTTC
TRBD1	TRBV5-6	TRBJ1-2	CASSPGTGRANYGYTF	TGTGCCAGCAGCCCGGGGACAGGTCGGGCTAACTATGGCTACACCTTC
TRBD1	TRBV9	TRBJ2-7	CASSLTDRPGRGHEQYF	TGTGCCAGCAGCCTAACGGACCGCCCGGGCAGGGGGCACGAGCAGTACTTC
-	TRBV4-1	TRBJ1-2	CASSQGNRWVDGYTF	TGCGCCAGCAGCCAAGGGAACAGGTGGGTGGATGGCTACACCTTC
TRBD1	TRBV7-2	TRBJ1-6	CASSATGQGAPTYRSPLHF	TGTGCCAGCAGCGCAACGGGACAGGGGGCTCCAACCTACAGGTCACCCCTCCACTTT
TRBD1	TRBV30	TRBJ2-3	CAWRQGSTDTQYF	TGTGCCTGGCGACAGGGGAGCACAGATACGCAGTATTTT
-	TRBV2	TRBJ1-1	CASTLNHGGAEAFF	TGTGCCAGCACCCTGAATCACGGGGGGGCTGAAGCTTTCTTT
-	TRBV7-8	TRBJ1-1	CASSLREVTEAFF	TGTGCCAGCAGCTTACGTGAGGTCACTGAAGCTTTCTTT
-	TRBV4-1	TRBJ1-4	CASSQAAGFGKLFF	TGCGCCAGCAGCCAAGCGGCAGGGTTTGGGAAACTGTTTTTT
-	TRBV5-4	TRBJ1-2	CASSLVGLGYTF	TGTGCCAGCAGCTTGGTCGGTCTTGGCTACACCTTC
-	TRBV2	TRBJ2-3	CASGLPGIGTDTQYF	TGTGCCAGCGGGTTGCCCGGGATAGGCACAGATACGCAGTATTTT